The following is a T cell receptor beta chain sequence with its context. The data stem from a study of T cell changes during pregnancy in multiple sclerosis. Germline trimming cut 1 base from V and 3 bases from J; bases unmatched to any gene: 0. Germline V gene data show CDR1 as SGHRS and CDR2 as YFSETQ. This CDR3 comprises 14 residues. Using immunoSEQ multiplex PCR, the repertoire was profiled, and TCRdb retains in-frame clones only, with some absent. Found here are about 68,000 clones, 91% of them singletons; the top ten hold roughly 0.85%. The sample consisted of peripheral blood, taken in the second trimester of pregnancy. This TCR came from a female donor with multiple sclerosis, enrolled in a pregnancy study. J is TRBJ2-5 and V is TRBV5-1; the match to TRBD2 covers 10 bases. In DNA, the CDR3 is TGCGCCAGCAGCTTGCTAGCGGGGGAAGAGACCCAGTACTTC. Protein product: CASSLLAGEETQYF.